The text below deals with one TCR beta chain. The CDR3 covers 15 residues. Germline V gives CDR1 SGHRS, CDR2 YFSETQ. V was pared by 4 bases and J by 0 bases, with 10 bases between. These data originate in a study of CD8+CD57+ T cells in acquired aplastic anemia. CDR3 and TCR beta VDJ profiling relied on a genomic DNA template. A single record per CDR3 protein comes from TCRdb applying MiXCR to the reads. The table records some 220,000 distinct CDR3 sequences, roughly 35% of them present only once. The rearrangement uses TRBV5-1 and TRBJ1-4; D unresolved. The sample comprised sorted CD4+, CD8+, or CD8+CD57+ T cells (not recorded which) from PBMCs. The receptor comes from a human donor in good health, serving as a control. The CDR3 spells CASSVMWSTNEKLFF. CDR3 in DNA: TGCGCCAGCAGCGTAATGTGGTCAACTAATGAAAAACTGTTTTTT.